The sequence of this TCR beta chain was determined in a study of OX40 agonist ivuxolimab in advanced cancers. Study-level findings and limits: Clones of CD4+ and CD8+ blood T cells grew by week 6 at doses of 0.1 to 3.0 mg/kg. Researchers did not establish what antigens the expanded peripheral T cells target.

Note on this clone: Its antigen is unknown.

Assay used: immunoSEQ multiplex PCR; TCRdb lists only in-frame clones, some missing. The table includes more than 30,000 clones, around 87% detected once. The sample here was CD4+ or CD8+ T cells sorted from blood, taken in a trial of the OX40 agonist ivuxolimab. The clonotype originates from an adult with an advanced solid tumor such as melanoma, head and neck, liver or kidney cancer.

The CDR3 loop is CATNPGTNREAFF. The CDR3 DNA follows: TGTGCCACCAATCCCGGGACGAATCGTGAAGCTTTCTTT. The V call is TRBV6-1, the J call TRBJ1-1; TRBD1 is a possible D gene (5 bases). Deletions cut 10 bases from V and 7 bases from J, with 19 bases between. The CDR3 length is 13 residues. The germline V gene encodes CDR1 MNHNS and CDR2 SASEGT.